The 8 T cell receptor beta chains below come from one sample, sequenced in a study of T cell responses to AZD1222 COVID-19 vaccine. Libraries were prepared by immunoSEQ multiplex PCR; TCRdb keeps only in-frame clonotypes and omits some of them. The data hold about 150,000 clones, with roughly 90% observed a single time. The sequenced sample was peripheral blood, obtained 28 days after the second AZD1222 dose. The receptors were gathered from an adult who received the AZD1222 COVID-19 vaccine.

The rearrangement links TRBV5-6 to TRBJ2-5, with D possibly matching TRBD2 (6 bases). Deletions cut 2 bases from V and 4 bases from J, with 12 bases between. Per the germline V gene, CDR1 is SGHDT and CDR2 is YYEEEE. There are 14 residues in the CDR3. In DNA form, the CDR3 reads TGTGCCAGCAGCTTTGGCGGGGCGGGAGAGACCCAGTACTTC. Its translation: CASSFGGAGETQYF.

The chain employs TRBV27 and TRBJ1-5; D ambiguous. CDR1 MNHEY and CDR2 SMNVEV come from the germline V gene (reference sequence). This CDR3 contains 12 residues. V lost 6 bases to trimming and J lost 7 bases, with 10 bases between them. The CDR3 is CASSILGQPQHF. For the CDR3, the DNA is TGTGCCAGCAGCATCTTGGGGCAGCCCCAGCATTTT.

The chain joins TRBV19 to TRBJ1-6; D unresolved. Germline V gene sequence: CDR1 LNHDA, CDR2 SQIVND (reference sequence). Between the trimmed V and J ends, which lost 5 bases and 7 bases, there was a span of 6 bases. CDR3 length: 12 amino acids. The CDR3 nucleotides read TGTGCCAGTAGTGAGACCAATTCACCCCTCCACTTT. Protein sequence: CASSETNSPLHF.

In this sample, this clone turned up once. The rearrangement links TRBV29-1 to TRBJ2-1, with D possibly TRBD2 on 6 matching bases. Germline V lookup: CDR1 SQVTM, CDR2 ANQGSEA. This CDR3 spans 12 amino acids. V gave up 8 bases and J gave up 6 bases, with 14 bases separating them. The CDR3 DNA reads TGCAGCTCCGGAGGGAGCGGCAATGAGCAGTTCTTC. Its protein product is CSSGGSGNEQFF.

V usage is TRBV15 and J usage is TRBJ1-5; no firm D call. This CDR3 has 15 residues. Trimming pared 0 bases from V and 3 bases from J, leaving 9 bases between. Germline V lookup: CDR1 LNHNV, CDR2 YYDKDF (reference sequence). CDR3 nucleotide sequence: TGTGCCACCAGCAGAGAAGGAGACAACAATCAGCCCCAGCATTTT. Its protein is CATSREGDNNQPQHF.

This sequence joins TRBV18 and TRBJ2-7; TRBD1 matches 12 bases. CDR3 length: 14 amino acids. Unmatched junction bases numbered 4, after V lost 4 bases and J lost 6 bases. Germline V gene lookup returns CDR1 KGHSH and CDR2 LQKENI. CDR3 nucleotide sequence: TGTGCCAGCTCACTGGGACAGGGGGCGGGCGAGCAGTACTTC. This translates into CASSLGQGAGEQYF. The full variable domain, completed using reference TRBV18 and TRBJ2-7, is NAGVMQNPRHLVRRRGQEARLRCSPMKGHSHVYWYRQLPEEGLKFMVYLQKENIIDESGMPKERFSAEFPKEGPSILRIQQVVRGDSAAYFCASSLGQGAGEQYFGPGTRLTVT.

V and J are TRBV9 and TRBJ2-2; D gene unclear. The CDR3 length is 14 residues. The germline CDR1 and CDR2 sequences are SGDLS and YYNGEE. Between the trimmed V and J ends, which lost 0 bases and 1 base, there was a span of 4 bases. CDR3 nucleotide sequence: TGTGCCAGCAGCGTAGTCCAGAACACCGGGGAGCTGTTTTTT. Translating gives CASSVVQNTGELFF.

The V and J genes are TRBV18 and TRBJ1-1; TRBD1 aligns across 8 bases. Losses at the gene ends were 4 bases for V and 0 bases for J; bases not matched to a gene: 13. Germline V gene data show CDR1 as KGHSH and CDR2 as LQKENI. The CDR3 spans 18 residues. This CDR3 is CASSLDRQGLIMNTEAFF. The CDR3 DNA reads as TGTGCCAGCTCACTCGATCGACAGGGGCTGATTATGAACACTGAAGCTTTCTTT.